These 23 T cell receptor beta chains share one sample of origin, sequenced in a study of blood T cell repertoires in COVID-19. Generated by immunoSEQ multiplex PCR, the TCRdb table keeps only in-frame clones and is missing some. Here the sample spans about 200,000 clones, 70% to 90% being singletons. Sample: peripheral blood. These receptors all stem from a woman aged 40 to 50 who had recovered from COVID-19.

The V gene is TRBV2, the J gene TRBJ1-2; no clear D gene. Trimming removed 2 bases from V and 7 bases from J, with 11 bases in between. Looked up from germline, CDR1 is SNHLY and CDR2 is FYNNEI. This CDR3 is built from 13 residues. CDR3 sequence reads: CASSEKGGVGYTF. CDR3 in DNA: TGTGCCAGCAGTGAAAAGGGCGGGGTTGGCTACACCTTC.

This chain joins TRBV2 and TRBJ2-5, with TRBD2 matching 8 bases. With 9 bases clipped from V and 7 bases from J, the junction kept 16 bases outside the gene matches. CDR1 and CDR2 (germline): SNHLY, FYNNEI. The CDR3 length is 15 residues. CDR3: CASIAGKERWMTQYF. DNA of the CDR3: TGTGCCAGTATAGCGGGAAAAGAACGGTGGATGACCCAGTACTTC.

V is TRBV5-1 and J is TRBJ2-5; 11 bases agree with TRBD2. This CDR3 has 18 amino acids. In germline, CDR1 is SGHRS, CDR2 YFSETQ. After removal of 4 bases from V and 4 bases from J, the junction contained 15 bases not matched to a gene. The CDR3: CASSPIPGLAAMGETQYF. The CDR3 DNA is TGCGCCAGCAGCCCGATTCCGGGACTAGCGGCAATGGGAGAGACCCAGTACTTC.

The chain uses TRBV10-3 and TRBJ2-7; no clear D gene. CDR1 and CDR2 from the germline V gene are ENHRY and SYGVKD. V was trimmed by 3 bases and J by 4 bases, leaving 16 bases between them. The CDR3 sequence is 15 residues long. The CDR3: CAISDLTRSQYEQYF. Here the CDR3 DNA reads TGTGCCATCAGTGATTTAACGCGGAGCCAATACGAGCAGTACTTC.

CDR3 loop: CASSPDPSIRQPQHF. DNA of the CDR3: TGTGCCAGCAGCCCGGACCCTAGCATCCGTCAGCCCCAGCATTTT. The rearrangement links TRBV9 to TRBJ1-5; D is unresolved. The CDR3 has 15 residues. With 4 bases removed from V and 6 bases from J, the gap between germline ends came to 17 bases. Germline CDR1 is SGDLS and CDR2 is YYNGEE.

V usage is TRBV10-3 and J usage is TRBJ2-7; 9 nucleotides agree with TRBD2. The CDR3 loop spans 14 amino acids. Germline V gives CDR1 ENHRY, CDR2 SYGVKD. V trimming: 10 bases; J trimming: 2 bases; junction bases outside the gene matches: 9. The CDR3 DNA follows: TGTGCCACCCGGCTGGCTAGCGGGACCTACGAGCAGTACTTC. As protein: CATRLASGTYEQYF.

The chain carries TRBV27 and TRBJ2-5, with a possible D match to TRBD2 (5 bases). The CDR3 covers 14 residues. The V end was cut by 6 bases, the J end by 5 bases, with 16 bases between. CDR1 is MNHEY, CDR2 SMNVEV, per germline (reference sequence). The CDR3 sequence is CASRSAGVVETQYF. CDR3 sequence (DNA): TGTGCCAGCAGGTCCGCCGGGGTAGTGGAGACCCAGTACTTC.

This clone was found once. This rearrangement joins TRBV6-5 to TRBJ1-1, with 10 positions matching TRBD1. V lost 6 bases to trimming and J lost 11 bases; unmatched junction nucleotides: 9. The V gene's germline CDR1 is MNHEY and CDR2 SVGAGI. The CDR3 sequence is 13 residues long. The CDR3 is CASRADRGLEAFF. The CDR3 nucleotides are TGTGCCAGCAGGGCCGACAGGGGGCTTGAGGCTTTCTTT.

This clone has more than one count but fewer than ten. The chain employs TRBV5-6 and TRBJ2-2, with a possible D match to TRBD1 (6 bases). This CDR3 is 12 amino acids long. Germline V gene sequence: CDR1 SGHDT, CDR2 YYEEEE. Trimming took 4 bases from V and 5 from J, leaving 6 bases between them. The CDR3 DNA reads as TGTGCCAGCAGCGGACAGACCGGGGAGCTGTTTTTT. Amino acid sequence: CASSGQTGELFF.

The chain combines TRBV5-1 with TRBJ2-1; a possible D gene is TRBD2 (5 bases). This CDR3 spans 18 amino acids. Deletions cut 0 bases from V and 1 base from J, with 17 bases between. Germline CDR1 is SGHRS and CDR2 is YFSETQ. CDR3 protein: CASSLAGYDYLSYNEQFF. The CDR3 DNA follows: TGCGCCAGCAGCTTGGCGGGCTATGACTACCTATCCTACAATGAGCAGTTCTTC.

This clone is a singleton in its sample. The chain has TRBV28 and TRBJ1-5; TRBD1 aligns across 11 bases. The germline V gene has CDR1 MDHEN and CDR2 SYDVKM. CDR3 length: 18 residues. The V gene end was trimmed by 3 bases and the J gene end by 5 bases; junction bases not matched to a gene: 12. The CDR3 DNA sequence: TGTGCCAGCAGTTTCCCCCCCAGGGACAGGGGGTCGCATCAGCCCCAGCATTTT. Its protein product is CASSFPPRDRGSHQPQHF.

The chain uses TRBV4-2 and TRBJ2-2; 12 bases align to TRBD2. The CDR3 is 18 residues long. V was pared by 1 base and J by 8 bases, with 11 bases of the junction left unmatched. Germline CDR1 LGHNA, CDR2 YNFKEQ. CDR3 residues: CASSQGLGLAGFVGELFF. The CDR3, as DNA: TGTGCCAGCAGCCAAGGATTAGGACTAGCGGGGTTTGTGGGGGAGCTGTTTTTT.

This clone was seen a few times. The V gene is TRBV3-1 (or the pseudogene TRBV3-2), the J gene TRBJ1-4; 7 bases map to TRBD1. The CDR3 covers 17 residues. The V gene's germline CDR1 is LGHDT and CDR2 YNNKEL (reference sequence). Unmatched junction bases numbered 12, after V lost 3 bases and J lost 5 bases. CDR3 sequence (DNA): TGTGCCAGCAGCCACACATGGGGACAGCTACAGAATGAAAAACTGTTTTTT. As protein: CASSHTWGQLQNEKLFF.

This clone has more than one count but fewer than ten. The CDR3 coding sequence is TGTGCCAGCAGACGCGGGGCCGCGAACACCGGGGAGCTGTTTTTT. Its translation: CASRRGAANTGELFF. The gene calls are TRBV6-5 and TRBJ2-2, with D maybe TRBD2 (6 bases). The ends were cut back, 6 bases at V and 0 bases at J, with 11 bases in the middle. There are 15 residues in the CDR3. CDR1 and CDR2 (germline): MNHEY, SVGAGI.

The gene calls are TRBV18 and TRBJ2-7, with D possibly being TRBD2 (6 bases). Germline assignment: CDR1 KGHSH and CDR2 LQKENI. CDR3 length equals 14 residues. Trimming pared 6 bases from V and 0 bases from J, leaving 12 bases between. The DNA for the CDR3 is TGTGCCAGCTCGGCCGGGGGAAGCTCCTACGAGCAGTACTTC. This translates into CASSAGGSSYEQYF.

This chain uses TRBV27 with TRBJ2-3; 11 nucleotides align to TRBD2. V was pared by 4 bases and J by 4 bases, with 1 base of the junction left unmatched. The germline gives CDR1 MNHEY, CDR2 SMNVEV (reference sequence). CDR3 length equals 14 residues. CDR3 DNA sequence: TGTGCCAGCAGTTCGGGACTAGCGGCAGATACGCAGTATTTT. As protein: CASSSGLAADTQYF.

This chain links TRBV7-2 with TRBJ1-5; possible D gene TRBD1, 5 bases. The CDR3 spans 14 residues. V was shortened by 1 base and J by 6 bases, with 10 bases between the two germline ends. Germline V gene data show CDR1 as SGHTA and CDR2 as FQGNSA. The CDR3 sequence: CASSLEGQSQPQHF. CDR3 in DNA: TGTGCCAGCAGCTTAGAGGGGCAGAGTCAGCCCCAGCATTTT. Filled out from reference TRBV7-2 and TRBJ1-5, the complete variable domain reads GAGVSQSPSNKVTEKGKDVELRCDPISGHTALYWYRQSLGQGLEFLIYFQGNSAPDKSGLPSDRFSAERTGGSVSTLTIQRTQQEDSAVYLCASSLEGQSQPQHFGDGTRLSIL.

The chain couples TRBV10-3 to TRBJ2-1, with D tentatively TRBD2 (7 bases). Trimming cost V 6 bases and J 8 bases, with 17 bases left between them. CDR1 is ENHRY and CDR2 is SYGVKD in the germline V gene. The CDR3 covers 14 residues. This CDR3 is CAIRGGASKDEQFF. The DNA for the CDR3 is TGTGCCATCAGGGGGGGGGCGTCCAAGGATGAGCAGTTCTTC.

This clone was seen only a few times. The gene calls are TRBV13 and TRBJ2-5, with D unresolved. The germline V and J ends were trimmed by 5 bases and 2 bases, with 12 bases remaining between them. CDR3 length: 14 amino acids. Per germline, CDR1 PRHDT and CDR2 FYEKMQ (reference sequence). The CDR3 loop is CASSPREWQETQYF. CDR3 coding DNA: TGTGCCAGCAGCCCCCGAGAGTGGCAAGAGACCCAGTACTTC.

V is TRBV13 and J is TRBJ2-3; 10 bases align to TRBD1. V dropped 6 bases and J dropped 4; count of bases not matched to a gene: 7. The length of the CDR3 is 15 residues. Germline CDR1 is PRHDT and CDR2 is FYEKMQ (reference sequence). The chain's CDR3 is CASSRRDRGADTQYF. For the CDR3, the DNA is TGTGCCAGCAGTCGCCGGGACAGGGGAGCAGATACGCAGTATTTT. Full variable domain (missing parts from reference TRBV13 and TRBJ2-3): AAGVIQSPRHLIKEKRETATLKCYPIPRHDTVYWYQQGPGQDPQFLISFYEKMQSDKGSIPDRFSAQQFSDYHSELNMSSLELGDSALYFCASSRRDRGADTQYFGPGTRLTVL.

As DNA, the CDR3 is TGTGCCAGCAGTCCCATAGCGGGAAGGTACGAGCAGTACTTC. Translating it yields CASSPIAGRYEQYF. The rearrangement uses TRBV27 and TRBJ2-7; the match to TRBD2 covers 8 bases. V lost 5 bases, J lost 4 bases, and 7 bases stayed unmatched. The CDR3 has 14 residues. Germline loops: CDR1 MNHEY, CDR2 SMNVEV (reference sequence).

V usage is TRBV19 and J usage is TRBJ2-7; perhaps TRBD1 as D (6 bases). The CDR3 totals 16 residues. Germline V CDR1 and CDR2: LNHDA, SQIVND (reference sequence). Trimming removed 6 bases at V and 2 bases at J, with 20 bases between. CDR3 region: CASSRPSGTNTYEQYF. The DNA for the CDR3 is TGTGCCAGTAGCCGCCCCTCCGGGACAAATACCTACGAGCAGTACTTC.

This clone was detected once. This rearrangement joins TRBV6-6 to TRBJ1-5; D remains ambiguous. V was cut by 2 bases and J by 2 bases, with 13 bases left in between. Germline V gene data show CDR1 as MNHNY and CDR2 as SVGAGI (reference sequence). The CDR3 consists of 16 residues. The CDR3: CASSYGEENGNQPQHF. CDR3 coding DNA: TGTGCCAGCAGTTACGGTGAGGAGAATGGCAATCAGCCCCAGCATTTT.